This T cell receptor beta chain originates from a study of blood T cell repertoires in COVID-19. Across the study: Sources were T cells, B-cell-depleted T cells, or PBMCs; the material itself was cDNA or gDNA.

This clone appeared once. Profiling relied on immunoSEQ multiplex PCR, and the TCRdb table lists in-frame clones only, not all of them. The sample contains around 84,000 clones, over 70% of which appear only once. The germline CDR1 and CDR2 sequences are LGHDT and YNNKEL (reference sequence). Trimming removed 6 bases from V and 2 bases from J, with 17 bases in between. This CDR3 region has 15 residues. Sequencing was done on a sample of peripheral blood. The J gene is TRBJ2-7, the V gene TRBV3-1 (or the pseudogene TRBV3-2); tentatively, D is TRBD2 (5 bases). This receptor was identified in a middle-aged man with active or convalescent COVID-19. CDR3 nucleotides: TGTGCCAGCAGTCAAAACTCCCCGGGGACCTACGAGCAGTACTTC. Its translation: CASSQNSPGTYEQYF.